What follows are 4 T cell receptor beta chains derived from one specimen sequenced in a study of blood T cell repertoires in COVID-19. Data came from immunoSEQ multiplex PCR; TCRdb stores just in-frame clones and leaves some out. There are about 200,000 clones in the sample; under 90% occur only once, and about 4.6% lies in the top ten. The specimen sequenced was PBMCs or T cells enriched from blood (not recorded which). Receptor source: a woman aged 45-65 years who had been exposed to COVID-19.

The chain recombines TRBV11-2 with TRBJ1-4; no clear D gene. In germline, CDR1 is SGHAT, CDR2 FQNNGV. V dropped 3 bases and J dropped 4 bases, with 9 bases sitting between them. CDR3 length: 14 amino acids. CDR3 DNA sequence: TGTGCCAGCAGCTTTTCTGAGGGTAATGAAAAACTGTTTTTT. Translating gives CASSFSEGNEKLFF.

The rearrangement links TRBV6-2 or TRBV6-3 to TRBJ2-2; 8 bases map to TRBD1. CDR1 and CDR2 from the germline V gene are MNHEY and SVGEGT. J lost 4 bases, V lost 5 bases, and 9 bases had no gene match. CDR3 length equals 16 residues. The CDR3 nucleotides are TGTGCCAGCAGTCGTAGACAGGGGTCGGGCACCGGGGAGCTGTTTTTT. Protein sequence: CASSRRQGSGTGELFF.

This clone came up once. The chain recombines TRBV9 with TRBJ2-2, with no clear D. Trimming cost V 3 bases and J 4 bases, with 10 bases left between them. The CDR3 sequence is 14 residues long. CDR1 and CDR2 (germline): SGDLS, YYNGEE. CDR3 in DNA: TGTGCCAGCAGCGCTCTCGTATCCACCGGGGAGCTGTTTTTT. The encoded protein is CASSALVSTGELFF.

The chain recombines TRBV24-1 with TRBJ2-1; D is uncertain. Germline CDR1 reads KGHDR; CDR2 reads SFDVKD. The CDR3 consists of 15 residues. Trimming cost V 2 bases and J 6 bases, with 13 bases left between them. The CDR3 nucleotides read TGTGCCACCAGTGATTCTAATACGGTTGCCAATGAGCAGTTCTTC. This translates into CATSDSNTVANEQFF.